One and the same sample provided the 29 T cell receptor beta chains below, sequenced in a study of control samples from healthy donors and cancer patients. TCRdb's table, derived via immunoSEQ multiplex PCR, lists solely in-frame clones and lacks some. Of some 120,000 clones listed, around 87% are singletons. The sequencing input was blood. The origin of the receptors is a man aged 60 to 75 in good health.

The rearrangement joins TRBV28 to TRBJ1-1, with no clear D. Germline assignment: CDR1 MDHEN and CDR2 SYDVKM. This CDR3 comprises 14 residues. The V end lost 1 base, the J end lost 1 base, and 7 bases lay between the germline ends. The CDR3: CASSLFGENTEAFF. In nucleotides, the CDR3 is TGTGCCAGCAGTTTATTCGGGGAGAACACTGAAGCTTTCTTT.

A single count supports this clone. The V call is TRBV2, the J call TRBJ1-1, with no clear D. The CDR3 sequence is 16 residues long. Germline V gene data show CDR1 as SNHLY and CDR2 as FYNNEI. Trimming cost V 7 bases and J 0 bases, with 18 bases left between them. This chain's CDR3 is CASTKGKGEMNTEAFF. The CDR3 DNA sequence: TGTGCCAGCACCAAAGGGAAGGGAGAGATGAACACTGAAGCTTTCTTT.

The chain has TRBV5-4 and TRBJ1-2; 7 bases fit TRBD1. Germline-derived CDR1 and CDR2 are SGHNT and YYREEE (reference sequence). J was trimmed by 1 base and V by 2 bases; bases with no gene match: 2. The CDR3 is made up of 14 amino acids. The CDR3 region is CASSLGTVNYGYTF. Written as DNA, the CDR3 is TGTGCCAGCAGCTTAGGGACAGTTAACTATGGCTACACCTTC.

This chain uses TRBV11-2 with TRBJ2-2; TRBD1 is a possible D gene (6 bases). The CDR3 consists of 16 residues. Germline CDR1 reads SGHAT; CDR2 reads FQNNGV. The V gene lost 3 bases and the J gene lost 2 bases, with 13 bases spanning the gap. For the CDR3, the DNA is TGTGCCAGCAGCTTGGGGGCATCATATAACACCGGGGAGCTGTTTTTT. This gives the protein CASSLGASYNTGELFF.

The V and J genes are TRBV12-3 or TRBV12-4 and TRBJ2-2, with D unclear. V was cut by 5 bases and J by 2 bases, with 3 bases left in between. This CDR3 has 12 residues. The CDR3 DNA reads as TGTGCCAGCAGTACCAACACCGGGGAGCTGTTTTTT. Amino acids: CASSTNTGELFF.

The chain carries TRBV19 and TRBJ1-4, with D possibly being TRBD1 (6 bases). Looked up from germline, CDR1 is LNHDA and CDR2 is SQIVND (reference sequence). With 0 bases removed from V and 0 bases from J, the gap between germline ends came to 8 bases. The CDR3 is 16 residues long. The CDR3 DNA reads TGTGCCAGTAGTATAGACAGGGGATCAACTAATGAAAAACTGTTTTTT. Encoded protein: CASSIDRGSTNEKLFF.

V and J are TRBV6-2 or TRBV6-3 and TRBJ2-5; TRBD1 agrees at 7 bases. This CDR3 comprises 16 residues. The ends lost 5 bases at V and 5 bases at J; junction bases unmatched: 14. Per germline, CDR1 MNHEY and CDR2 SVGEGT. CDR3 loop: CASSQTPTGLEETQYF. Here the CDR3 DNA reads TGTGCCAGCAGTCAGACCCCGACAGGGTTGGAGGAGACCCAGTACTTC.

The chain has TRBV4-1 and TRBJ1-2, with TRBD1 as a possible D gene (5 bases). The germline V and J ends were trimmed by 1 base and 4 bases, with 7 bases remaining between them. The CDR3 consists of 13 residues. CDR1 is MGHRA, CDR2 YSYEKL, per germline. In DNA form, the CDR3 reads TGCGCCAGCAGCCAAGCGACAGCCTATGGCTACACCTTC. This gives the protein CASSQATAYGYTF.

This clone was counted only a few times. The chain links TRBV11-1 to TRBJ2-7; 9 nucleotides agree with TRBD2. The CDR3 covers 14 residues. Per the germline V gene, CDR1 is SGHAT and CDR2 is FQDESV (reference sequence). The V and J ends lost 3 bases and 3 bases, in that order; junction bases with no gene match: 3. The CDR3 coding sequence is TGTGCCAGCAGCTTTTTTAGCGGGAGCTACGAGCAGTACTTC. It codes for CASSFFSGSYEQYF.

The chain is built from TRBV10-1 and TRBJ1-5; TRBD1 aligns across 7 bases. CDR3 length: 14 amino acids. V shed 11 bases and J 2 bases; nucleotides not matched to a gene: 9. The germline CDR1 and CDR2 sequences are WNHNN and SYGVQD (reference sequence). This chain's CDR3 is CAGRRDRRNQPQHF. CDR3 DNA: TGCGCCGGACGCCGGGACAGACGCAATCAGCCCCAGCATTTT.

The rearrangement links TRBV12-3 or TRBV12-4 to TRBJ2-6; unclear D gene. The V and J ends lost 6 bases and 0 bases respectively, with 3 bases between them. The CDR3 extends over 13 amino acids. CDR3: CASRTSGANVLTF. The CDR3 DNA is TGTGCCAGCAGGACCTCTGGGGCCAACGTCCTGACTTTC.

This chain uses TRBV7-2 with TRBJ2-2, with D hard to call. V lost 0 bases, J lost 0 bases, and 5 bases lay in between. The CDR3 loop spans 15 amino acids. Germline V CDR1 and CDR2: SGHTA, FQGNSA. CDR3 sequence (DNA): TGTGCCAGCAGCTTAGCCCACGCGAACACCGGGGAGCTGTTTTTT. It specifies CASSLAHANTGELFF.

This clone was recorded a few times. This chain connects TRBV21-1 to TRBJ2-2; TRBD2, the table's D call, was not compared with the DNA. TRBV21-1 represents a pseudogene. The CDR3 is 14 residues long. CDR3 loop: CASSSGFGGGELFF. For the CDR3, the DNA is TGTGCCAGCAGTTCGGGGTTTGGCGGCGGGGAGCTGTTTTTT.

The chain has TRBV27 and TRBJ1-6, with 10 nucleotides matching TRBD1. This CDR3 is built from 16 residues. Germline CDR1 is MNHEY and CDR2 is SMNVEV (reference sequence). V lost 2 bases, J lost 10 bases, and 8 bases stayed unmatched. CDR3 coding DNA: TGTGCCAGCAGTTTAGGTGGGACAGGGGAACGGTCACCCCTCCACTTT. This encodes CASSLGGTGERSPLHF.

The genes are TRBV2 and TRBJ2-2; 12 bases match TRBD1. The V gene end was trimmed by 6 bases and the J gene end by 6 bases; junction bases not matched to a gene: 8. CDR1 is SNHLY, CDR2 FYNNEI, per germline. This CDR3 has 16 residues. Written as DNA, the CDR3 is TGTGCCAGCAGCGCTGGGACAGGGGGCAGTTCCGGGGAGCTGTTTTTT. Translating it yields CASSAGTGGSSGELFF.

The chain recombines TRBV4-2 with TRBJ1-6; 7 nucleotides line up with TRBD1. Losses at the gene ends were 0 bases for V and 6 bases for J; bases not matched to a gene: 2. CDR3 length equals 15 residues. From germline, CDR1 is LGHNA and CDR2 YNFKEQ. As DNA, the CDR3 is TGTGCCAGCAGCCAAGAAAGACAGGGTAATTCACCCCTCCACTTT. Translation: CASSQERQGNSPLHF.

This clone was picked up a small number of times. This sequence joins TRBV28 and TRBJ1-3; a possible D gene is TRBD1 (5 bases). Germline V lookup: CDR1 MDHEN, CDR2 SYDVKM. V was pared by 5 bases and J by 0 bases, with 17 bases between. The CDR3 extends over 17 amino acids. CDR3 loop: CASSVLGQGFSGNTIYF. CDR3 sequence (DNA): TGTGCCAGCAGTGTGTTGGGTCAGGGCTTCTCTGGAAACACCATATATTTT.

The rearrangement uses TRBV24-1 and TRBJ1-1, with D perhaps TRBD1 (6 bases). Germline V gene data show CDR1 as KGHDR and CDR2 as SFDVKD. V was shortened by 4 bases and J by 10 bases, with 12 bases between the two germline ends. The CDR3 is 12 residues long. Here the CDR3 reads CATSEGGNLAFF. The CDR3 DNA reads as TGTGCCACCAGTGAAGGGGGAAATTTAGCTTTCTTT.

V and J are TRBV7-2 and TRBJ1-5; D is uncertain. The germline V gene encodes CDR1 SGHTA and CDR2 FQGNSA. The CDR3 has 14 amino acids. Trimming shortened V by 6 bases and J by 0 bases, and 9 bases separated the two germline ends. CDR3 coding DNA: TGTGCCAGCAGTCATGACGGTAGCAATCAGCCCCAGCATTTT. This gives the protein CASSHDGSNQPQHF.

CDR3: CASSFMGNTEAFF. DNA for the CDR3: TGTGCCAGCAGCTTTATGGGGAACACTGAAGCTTTCTTT. The rearrangement links TRBV11-3 to TRBJ1-1, with D hard to call. The CDR3 contains 13 residues. V was trimmed by 3 bases and J by 1 base, leaving 6 bases between them. Germline CDR1 SGHNT, CDR2 YENEEA. The full variable domain, in which reference TRBV11-3 and TRBJ1-1 provide the parts outside the CDR3, is EAGVVQSPRYKIIEKKQPVAFWCNPISGHNTLYWYLQNLGQGPELLIRYENEEAVDDSQLPKDRFSAERLKGVDSTLKIQPAELGDSAVYLCASSFMGNTEAFFGQGTRLTVV.

V is TRBV19 and J is TRBJ1-4, with D unclear. This CDR3 region has 17 residues. Deletions cut 1 base from V and 0 bases from J, with 12 bases between. The germline CDR1 and CDR2 sequences are LNHDA and SQIVND (reference sequence). The CDR3 loop reads CASSIAARSTTNEKLFF. CDR3 sequence (DNA): TGTGCCAGTAGTATAGCGGCGCGGTCAACAACTAATGAAAAACTGTTTTTT.

In its sample, this clone was seen a few times. This rearrangement joins TRBV6-5 to TRBJ2-7; no clear D gene. The V end lost 6 bases, the J end lost 1 base, and 16 bases lay between the germline ends. The CDR3 extends over 15 amino acids. Germline values: CDR1 MNHEY, CDR2 SVGAGI. CDR3 sequence (DNA): TGTGCCAGCAGCCCATCTTGGGTCACGTCCTACGAGCAGTACTTC. Protein product: CASSPSWVTSYEQYF.

This clone showed up just once. The chain recombines TRBV2 with TRBJ1-1; D perhaps matches TRBD1 (5 bases). The germline CDR1 and CDR2 sequences are SNHLY and FYNNEI. The CDR3 loop spans 14 amino acids. V was pared by 4 bases and J by 1 base, with 10 bases between. In nucleotides, the CDR3 is TGTGCCAGCAGTGCGGGGAGGGGGAACACTGAAGCTTTCTTT. Translated, it gives CASSAGRGNTEAFF.

The chain recombines TRBV6-5 with TRBJ2-3, with 7 bases lining up with TRBD2. This CDR3 region has 14 residues. Germline CDR1 and CDR2: MNHEY and SVGAGI. V was clipped by 8 bases and J by 3 bases; unmatched bases: 8. CDR3 protein: CASGRGLETDTQYF. The CDR3, as DNA: TGTGCCAGCGGGCGGGGGTTAGAAACAGATACGCAGTATTTT.

This clone was counted between two and nine times. CDR3 in amino acids: CASSQDLMPYEQYF. As DNA, the CDR3 is TGTGCCAGCAGCCAAGACTTAATGCCCTACGAGCAGTACTTC. The chain is built from TRBV3-1 (or the pseudogene TRBV3-2) and TRBJ2-7; the D is unclear. The V end lost 0 bases, the J end lost 2 bases, and 8 bases lay between the germline ends. The CDR3 is 14 residues long. The germline V gene has CDR1 LGHDT and CDR2 YNNKEL (reference sequence).

The rearrangement uses TRBV27 and TRBJ2-3; D not certain. CDR3 length: 14 amino acids. The germline V and J ends were trimmed by 0 bases and 8 bases, with 12 bases remaining between them. The germline V gene encodes CDR1 MNHEY and CDR2 SMNVEV (reference sequence). The CDR3 bases are TGTGCCAGCAGTTTATCGACCCAGCGTGTTACGCAGTATTTT. It is translated as CASSLSTQRVTQYF.

This rearrangement joins TRBV19 to TRBJ2-5; TRBD1 might be the D (5 bases). The CDR3 contains 14 residues. CDR1 and CDR2 (germline): LNHDA, SQIVND (reference sequence). Trimming left V 5 bases short and J 2 bases short, with 12 bases between. The CDR3 DNA is TGTGCCAGTAGTGACGACAGAAATCAAGAGACCCAGTACTTC. It is translated as CASSDDRNQETQYF.

This clone was seen once. The chain couples TRBV9 to TRBJ1-2; perhaps TRBD1 as D (5 bases). This CDR3 contains 14 residues. Germline CDR1 is SGDLS and CDR2 is YYNGEE. The V and J ends lost 1 base and 7 bases respectively, with 14 bases between them. The CDR3 loop is CASSVIIQGGGYTF. The CDR3 DNA sequence: TGTGCCAGCAGCGTAATAATTCAGGGAGGTGGCTACACCTTC.

This clone appeared once. V gene TRBV12-3 or TRBV12-4 combines with J gene TRBJ2-7; possibly TRBD1 or TRBD2 for D (7 bases each). CDR3 size: 12 residues. V lost 5 bases, J lost 4 bases, and 9 bases lay in between. The CDR3 DNA sequence: TGTGCCAGCAGTCAGGGGGGGTACGAGCAGTACTTC. Protein sequence: CASSQGGYEQYF.